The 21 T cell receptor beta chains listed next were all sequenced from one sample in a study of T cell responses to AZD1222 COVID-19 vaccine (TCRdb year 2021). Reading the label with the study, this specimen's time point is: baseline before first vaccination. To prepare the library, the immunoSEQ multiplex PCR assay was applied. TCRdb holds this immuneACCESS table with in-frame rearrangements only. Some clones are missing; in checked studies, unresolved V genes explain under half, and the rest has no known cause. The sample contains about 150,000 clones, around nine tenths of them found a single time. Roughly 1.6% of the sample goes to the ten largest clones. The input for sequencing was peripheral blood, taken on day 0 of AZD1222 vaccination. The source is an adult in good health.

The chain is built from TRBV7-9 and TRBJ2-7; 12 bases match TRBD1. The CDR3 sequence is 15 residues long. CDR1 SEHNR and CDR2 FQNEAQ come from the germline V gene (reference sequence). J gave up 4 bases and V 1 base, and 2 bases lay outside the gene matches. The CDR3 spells CASSLVGQGAYEQYF. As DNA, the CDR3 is TGTGCCAGCAGCTTAGTGGGACAGGGGGCTTACGAGCAGTACTTC.

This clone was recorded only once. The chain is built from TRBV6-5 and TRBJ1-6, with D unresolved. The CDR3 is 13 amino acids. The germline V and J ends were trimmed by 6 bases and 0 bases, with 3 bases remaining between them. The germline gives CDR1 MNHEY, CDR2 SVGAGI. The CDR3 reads CASRASYNSPLHF. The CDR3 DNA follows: TGTGCCAGCAGGGCCTCCTATAATTCACCCCTCCACTTT.

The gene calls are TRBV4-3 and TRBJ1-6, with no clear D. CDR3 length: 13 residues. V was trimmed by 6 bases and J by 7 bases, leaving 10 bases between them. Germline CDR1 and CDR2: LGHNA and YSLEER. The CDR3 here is CASSLGNNSPLHF. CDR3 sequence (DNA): TGCGCCAGCAGTTTAGGGAACAATTCACCCCTCCACTTT.

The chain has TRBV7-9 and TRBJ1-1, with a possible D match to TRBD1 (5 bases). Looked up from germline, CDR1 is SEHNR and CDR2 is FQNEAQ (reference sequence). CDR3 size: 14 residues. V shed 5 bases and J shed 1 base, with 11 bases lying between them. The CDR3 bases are TGTGCCAGCAGCCCCCCAAGGGGGAACACTGAAGCTTTCTTT. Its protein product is CASSPPRGNTEAFF.

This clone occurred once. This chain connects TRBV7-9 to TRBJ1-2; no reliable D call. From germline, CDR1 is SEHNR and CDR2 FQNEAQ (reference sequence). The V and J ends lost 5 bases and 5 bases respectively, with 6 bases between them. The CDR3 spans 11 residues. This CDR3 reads CASSPEYGYTF. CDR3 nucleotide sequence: TGTGCCAGCAGCCCCGAATATGGCTACACCTTC.

CDR3 protein: CASSLTWDRTSPLHF. The CDR3 DNA follows: TGTGCCAGCAGCCTAACATGGGACAGGACTTCACCCCTCCACTTT. The chain is built from TRBV14 and TRBJ1-6; 8 bases map to TRBD1. The ends lost 4 bases at V and 9 bases at J; junction bases unmatched: 8. Looked up from germline, CDR1 is SGHDN and CDR2 is FVKESK. This CDR3 is built from 15 residues. The entire variable domain, with the rest obtained from reference TRBV14 and TRBJ1-6, is as follows: EAGVTQFPSHSVIEKGQTVTLRCDPISGHDNLYWYRRVMGKEIKFLLHFVKESKQDESGMPNNRFLAERTGGTYSTLKVQPAELEDSGVYFCASSLTWDRTSPLHFGNGTRLTVT.

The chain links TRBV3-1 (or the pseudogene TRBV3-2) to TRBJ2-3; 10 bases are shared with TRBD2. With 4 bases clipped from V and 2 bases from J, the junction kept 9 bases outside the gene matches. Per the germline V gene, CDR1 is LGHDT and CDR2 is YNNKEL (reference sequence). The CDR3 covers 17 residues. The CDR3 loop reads CASSPIRLAGLTDTQYF. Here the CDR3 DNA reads TGTGCCAGCAGCCCCATTAGACTAGCGGGCCTCACAGATACGCAGTATTTT.

The CDR3 DNA is TGTGCCAGTACCTGGGGTACGGGTCCGGGGGGCCCTGAAGCTTTCTTT. Protein product: CASTWGTGPGGPEAFF. This sequence joins TRBV19 and TRBJ1-1; a weak D match, TRBD1 (6 bases). Germline lookup yields CDR1 LNHDA and CDR2 SQIVND (reference sequence). The CDR3 runs to 16 residues. Trimming pared 7 bases from V and 6 bases from J, leaving 24 bases between.

CDR3 sequence reads: CASSPLQGFDGKNIQYF. The DNA for the CDR3 is TGCGCCAGCAGCCCCCTACAGGGGTTCGATGGCAAAAACATTCAGTACTTC. This sequence joins TRBV4-1 and TRBJ2-4, with 7 bases that match TRBD1. CDR3 size: 17 residues. CDR1 and CDR2 (germline): MGHRA, YSYEKL. V gave up 4 bases and J gave up 3 bases; unmatched junction bases: 12.

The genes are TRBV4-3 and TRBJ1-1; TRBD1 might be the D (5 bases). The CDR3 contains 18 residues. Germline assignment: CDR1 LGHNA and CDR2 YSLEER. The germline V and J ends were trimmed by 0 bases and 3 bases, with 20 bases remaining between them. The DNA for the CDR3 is TGCGCCAGCAGCCAAGACACCGGTCAGCGTATGGGGGACACTGAAGCTTTCTTT. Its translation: CASSQDTGQRMGDTEAFF.

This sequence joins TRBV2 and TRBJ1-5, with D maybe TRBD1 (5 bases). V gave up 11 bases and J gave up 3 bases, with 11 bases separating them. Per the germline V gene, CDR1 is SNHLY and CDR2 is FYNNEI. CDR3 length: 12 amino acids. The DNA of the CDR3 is TGTGCCGGACGGGGCCCCAATCAGCCCCAGCATTTT. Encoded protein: CAGRGPNQPQHF.

CDR3 residues: CASSSGLTQYF. CDR3 in DNA: TGTGCCAGCAGCTCCGGTCTGACCCAGTACTTC. The chain employs TRBV11-2 and TRBJ2-5; D unclear. V shed 4 bases and J shed 7 bases, with 7 bases lying between them. Germline CDR1 SGHAT, CDR2 FQNNGV. The CDR3 loop spans 11 amino acids.

The CDR3: CAWSVGQVNEKLFF. CDR3 bases: TGTGCCTGGAGTGTAGGGCAGGTGAATGAAAAACTGTTTTTT. V is TRBV30 and J is TRBJ1-4; no definite D call. The length of the CDR3 is 14 residues. Trimming cost V 0 bases and J 5 bases, with 10 bases left between them. CDR1 is GTSNPN, CDR2 SVGIG, per germline (reference sequence).

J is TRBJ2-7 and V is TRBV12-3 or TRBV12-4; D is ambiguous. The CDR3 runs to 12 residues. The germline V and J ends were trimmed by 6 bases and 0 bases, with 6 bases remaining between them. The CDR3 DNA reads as TGTGCCAGCAGCGGAACCTCCTACGAGCAGTACTTC. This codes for CASSGTSYEQYF.

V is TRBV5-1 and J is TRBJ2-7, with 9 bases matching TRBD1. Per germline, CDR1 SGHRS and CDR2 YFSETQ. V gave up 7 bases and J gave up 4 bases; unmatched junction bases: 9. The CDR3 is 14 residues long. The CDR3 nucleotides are TGCGCCAGCGGGCCCACAGGGGGCTCGTACGAGCAGTACTTC. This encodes CASGPTGGSYEQYF.

The CDR3 reads CASSLGTGAGVADTQYF. CDR3 sequence (DNA): TGTGCCAGCAGCTTAGGGACAGGGGCAGGTGTTGCGGATACGCAGTATTTT. The chain is built from TRBV7-6 and TRBJ2-3; TRBD1 matches 9 bases. V was pared by 1 base and J by 6 bases, with 11 bases of the junction left unmatched. The CDR3 is 17 residues long. Germline values: CDR1 SGHVS, CDR2 FNYEAQ. Complete variable domain (other parts from reference TRBV7-6 and TRBJ2-3): GAGVSQSPRYKVTKRGQDVALRCDPISGHVSLYWYRQALGQGPEFLTYFNYEAQQDKSGLPNDRFSAERPEGSISTLTIQRTEQRDSAMYRCASSLGTGAGVADTQYFGPGTRLTVL.

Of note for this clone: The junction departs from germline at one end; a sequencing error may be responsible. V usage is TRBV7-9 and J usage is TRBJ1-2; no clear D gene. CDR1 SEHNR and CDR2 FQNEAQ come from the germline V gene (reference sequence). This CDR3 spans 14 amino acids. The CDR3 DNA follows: TGTGCCAGCAGCTTACGGCTCAAGGACTATAGCTACACCTTC. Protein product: CASSLRLKDYSYTF.

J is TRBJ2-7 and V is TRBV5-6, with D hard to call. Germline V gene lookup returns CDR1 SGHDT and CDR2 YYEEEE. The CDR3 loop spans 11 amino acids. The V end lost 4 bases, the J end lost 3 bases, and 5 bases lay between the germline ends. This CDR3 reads CASSNIYEQYF. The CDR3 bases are TGTGCCAGCAGCAACATCTACGAGCAGTACTTC.

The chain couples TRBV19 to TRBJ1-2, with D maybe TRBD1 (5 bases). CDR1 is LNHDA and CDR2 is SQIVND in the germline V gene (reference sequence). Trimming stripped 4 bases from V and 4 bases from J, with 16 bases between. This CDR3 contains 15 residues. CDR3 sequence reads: CASSSRSGGTYGYTF. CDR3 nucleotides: TGTGCCAGTAGTAGCCGGAGCGGGGGAACCTATGGCTACACCTTC. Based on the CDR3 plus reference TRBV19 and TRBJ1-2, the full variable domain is DGGITQSPKYLFRKEGQNVTLSCEQNLNHDAMYWYRQDPGQGLRLIYYSQIVNDFQKGDIAEGYSVSREKKESFPLTVTSAQKNPTAFYLCASSSRSGGTYGYTFGSGTRLTVV.

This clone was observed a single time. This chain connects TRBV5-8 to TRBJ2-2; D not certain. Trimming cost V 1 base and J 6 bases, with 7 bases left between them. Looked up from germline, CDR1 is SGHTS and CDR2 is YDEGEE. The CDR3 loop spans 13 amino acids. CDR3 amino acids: CASSLWGPGELFF. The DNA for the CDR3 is TGTGCCAGCAGCTTGTGGGGTCCCGGGGAGCTGTTTTTT.

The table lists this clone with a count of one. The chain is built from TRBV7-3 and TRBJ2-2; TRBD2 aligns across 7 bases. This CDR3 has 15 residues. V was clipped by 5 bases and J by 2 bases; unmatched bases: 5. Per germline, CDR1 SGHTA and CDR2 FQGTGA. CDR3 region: CASSPVGLNTGELFF. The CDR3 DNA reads TGTGCCAGCAGCCCCGTGGGACTAAACACCGGGGAGCTGTTTTTT.